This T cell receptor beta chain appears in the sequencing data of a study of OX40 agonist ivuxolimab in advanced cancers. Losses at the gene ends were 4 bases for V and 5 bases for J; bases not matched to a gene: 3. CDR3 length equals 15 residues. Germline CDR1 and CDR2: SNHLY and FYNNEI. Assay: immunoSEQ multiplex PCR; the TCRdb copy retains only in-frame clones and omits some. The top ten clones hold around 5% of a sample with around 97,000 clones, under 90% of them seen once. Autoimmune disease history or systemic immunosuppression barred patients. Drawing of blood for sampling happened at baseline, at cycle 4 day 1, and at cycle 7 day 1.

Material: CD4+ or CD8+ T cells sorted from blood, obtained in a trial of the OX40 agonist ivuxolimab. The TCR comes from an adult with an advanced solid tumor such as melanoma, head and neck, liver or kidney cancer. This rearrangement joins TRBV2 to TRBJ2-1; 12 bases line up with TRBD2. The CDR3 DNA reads TGTGCCAGCAGTGGAGGACTAGCGGGGAACAATGAGCAGTTCTTC. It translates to CASSGGLAGNNEQFF.